This entry is about one TCR beta chain. The antigen is undetermined. The data stem from a study of shared clonotypes between healthy human individuals. Study-wide results and caveats: A few donors had 5% to 6% of their naive CD4 clonotypes in common. Rarefaction curves obtained for sorted subsets showed sequencing incomplete despite large depth.

Only in-frame clones appear in the TCRdb table, and some are missing; sequencing was by immunoSEQ multiplex PCR. The table records approximately 2.4 million clones, 90% to 97% of them present only once. V was pared by 1 base and J by 2 bases, with 13 bases of the junction left unmatched. The CDR3 spans 19 residues. In germline, CDR1 is SGHVS, CDR2 FQNEAQ. The receptor was isolated from a man younger than 30 in good health. The chain joins TRBV7-8 to TRBJ2-7, with 11 positions matching TRBD2. Sequencing was done on a sample of naive CD4+ T cells sorted from blood. Stated subset: CD45RA+ positively selected. This chain's CDR3 is CASSLGSVAGGPGPYEQYF. The CDR3 coding sequence is TGTGCCAGCAGCTTAGGGTCGGTAGCGGGAGGGCCGGGTCCCTACGAGCAGTACTTC.